Detailed here is one T cell receptor (beta chain). The antigen remains undetermined. These data come from a study of cytomegalovirus exposure and HLA in healthy donors. Findings and caveats of the study: Several of the most significant clusters were apparently associated with common viral pathogens in a later analysis.

Germline CDR1 PRHDT, CDR2 FYEKMQ (reference sequence). J lost 3 bases, V lost 5 bases, and 2 bases had no gene match. This CDR3 comprises 14 residues. Primers included in the PCR were 60 Vbeta and 13 Jbeta primers. The assay was immunoSEQ multiplex PCR, and TCRdb's table has in-frame clones only and misses some. The sample shows fewer than 150,000 clones, about 80% of them seen only once. The V and J genes are TRBV13 and TRBJ2-2; 8 nucleotides line up with TRBD2. The specimen was PBMCs. This clonotype originated in a man aged 30 to 39 in good health and CMV-seronegative. CDR3 bases: TGTGCCAGCAGCACGCGGGAGGACACCGGGGAGCTGTTTTTT. It specifies CASSTREDTGELFF.